This T cell receptor beta chain originates from a study of T cell responses to AZD1222 COVID-19 vaccine. Study-wide points: White British donors predominated, females outnumbered males, and clonal diversity was possibly underestimated. A reported finding is that nearly half of spike-specific TCRs target unmutated variant regions. Recipients of AZD1222 seropositive at baseline numbered only 5 to 7.

With 0 bases removed from V and 3 bases from J, the gap between germline ends came to 6 bases. This CDR3 comprises 14 residues. CDR1 is SGDLS, CDR2 YYNGEE, per germline. Comment on this clone: The antigen remains unidentified.

Generated by immunoSEQ multiplex PCR, the TCRdb table keeps only in-frame clones and is missing some. The sample consists of about 140,000 clones, more than 75% of them appearing once. Second doses were pooled across both intervals (about 4 or about 12 weeks). Sequenced material: peripheral blood, taken 28 days after the second AZD1222 dose. The gene calls are TRBV9 and TRBJ2-2; D not resolved. The TCR originated in an adult who received the AZD1222 COVID-19 vaccine. CDR3 coding DNA: TGTGCCAGCAGCGTAGAATTCCACACCGGGGAGCTGTTTTTT. This gives the protein CASSVEFHTGELFF.